This T cell receptor beta chain emerged from a study of identical twins. This clonotype was seen a few times. A universal primer binding site was introduced by template switching. The final cDNA contained unique molecular identifiers. TCRdb re-called the 5' RACE reads with MiXCR, one entry per CDR3 protein. The sample yields around 1.7 million distinct CDR3 sequences, more than 30% seen once. The CDR3 covers 16 residues. CDR1 is WSHSY, CDR2 SAAADI, per germline. V lost 2 bases to trimming and J lost 2 bases; unmatched junction nucleotides: 6. The sample taken for sequencing was cord blood. V gene TRBV10-2 combines with J gene TRBJ2-7, with 10 bases lining up with TRBD2. The TCR originated in a newborn girl in good health. In nucleotides, the CDR3 is TGCGCCAGCAGTGAGGTAGCGGGGGGCCTTACCTACGAGCAGTACTTC. It translates to CASSEVAGGLTYEQYF.